This T cell receptor beta chain derives from a study of CD8 T cells in Susac syndrome. This clonotype was seen only a few times. The authors reverse transcribed roughly 0.5 to 1 ug RNA with random hexamers. TCRdb reprocessed the immunoSEQ multiplex PCR reads via MiXCR and lists one record per CDR3 protein. The sample includes around 230,000 distinct CDR3 sequences, nearly 97% of them seen just once. Sequencing of TCR beta was undertaken in CD8+ and CD4+ T cells derived from blood. The CDR3 covers 14 residues. Germline V CDR1 and CDR2: MNHEY, SMNVEV (reference sequence). The V gene lost 3 bases and the J gene lost 0 bases, with 6 bases spanning the gap.

Sample: CD4+ T cells from PBMCs. The chain combines TRBV27 with TRBJ1-5; no definite D call. The receptor was isolated from a human donor with multiple sclerosis. CDR3 region: CASSFDGSNQPQHF. The CDR3 bases are TGTGCCAGCAGTTTTGATGGTAGCAATCAGCCCCAGCATTTT.